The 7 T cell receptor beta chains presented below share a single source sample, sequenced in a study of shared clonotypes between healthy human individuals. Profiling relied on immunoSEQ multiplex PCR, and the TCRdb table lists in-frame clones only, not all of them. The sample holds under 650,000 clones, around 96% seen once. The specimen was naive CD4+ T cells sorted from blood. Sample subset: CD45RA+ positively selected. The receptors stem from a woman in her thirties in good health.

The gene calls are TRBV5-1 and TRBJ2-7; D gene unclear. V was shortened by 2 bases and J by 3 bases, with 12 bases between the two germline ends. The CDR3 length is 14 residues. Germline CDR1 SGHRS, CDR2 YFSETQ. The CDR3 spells CASSFGRTVYEQYF. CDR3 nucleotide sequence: TGCGCCAGCAGCTTTGGTCGCACGGTCTACGAGCAGTACTTC. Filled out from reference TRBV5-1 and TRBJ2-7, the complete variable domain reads KAGVTQTPRYLIKTRGQQVTLSCSPISGHRSVSWYQQTPGQGLQFLFEYFSETQRNKGNFPGRFSGRQFSNSRSEMNVSTLELGDSALYLCASSFGRTVYEQYFGPGTRLTVT.

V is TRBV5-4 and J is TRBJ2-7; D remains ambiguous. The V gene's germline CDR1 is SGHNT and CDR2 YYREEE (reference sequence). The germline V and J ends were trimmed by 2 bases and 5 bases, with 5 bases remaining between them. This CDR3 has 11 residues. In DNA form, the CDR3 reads TGTGCCAGCAGCTTACGGAACGAGCAGTACTTC. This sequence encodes CASSLRNEQYF.

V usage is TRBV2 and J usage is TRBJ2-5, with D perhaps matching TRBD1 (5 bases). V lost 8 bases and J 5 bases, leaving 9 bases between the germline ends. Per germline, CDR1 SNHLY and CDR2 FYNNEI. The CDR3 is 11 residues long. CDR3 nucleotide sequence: TGTGCCAGCCGGACATCGGAGACCCAGTACTTC. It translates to CASRTSETQYF.

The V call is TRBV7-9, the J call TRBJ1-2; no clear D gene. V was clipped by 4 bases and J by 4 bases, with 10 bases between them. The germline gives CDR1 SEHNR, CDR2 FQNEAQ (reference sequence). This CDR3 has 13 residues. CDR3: CASSSAGIYGYTF. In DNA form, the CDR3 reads TGTGCCAGCAGCTCAGCCGGGATCTATGGCTACACCTTC.

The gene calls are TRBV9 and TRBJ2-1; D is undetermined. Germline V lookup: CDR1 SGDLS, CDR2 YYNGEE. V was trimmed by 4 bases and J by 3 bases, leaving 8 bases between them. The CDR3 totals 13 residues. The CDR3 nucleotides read TGTGCCAGCAGCCTACTTGACTACAATGAGCAGTTCTTC. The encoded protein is CASSLLDYNEQFF.

The CDR3 DNA sequence: TGTGCCAGCAGCGTAGGGGGACAGGGGTATAGCTACGAGCAGTACTTC. The encoded protein is CASSVGGQGYSYEQYF. V gene TRBV9 combines with J gene TRBJ2-5; the match to TRBD1 covers 10 bases. The J call may be mistaken, given a closer DNA end match to TRBJ2-7. CDR3 size: 16 residues. The germline V gene has CDR1 SGDLS and CDR2 YYNGEE.

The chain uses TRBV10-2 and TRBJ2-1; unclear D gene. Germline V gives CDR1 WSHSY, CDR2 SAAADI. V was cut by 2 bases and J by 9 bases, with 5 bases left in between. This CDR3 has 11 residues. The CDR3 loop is CASSELAEQFF. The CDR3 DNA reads TGCGCCAGCAGTGAGCTGGCTGAGCAGTTCTTC.